This TCR beta chain was recovered during a study of cytomegalovirus exposure and HLA in healthy donors (dated by TCRdb to about 2017). About the investigation overall: An earlier analysis of some 600 of the donors reported 276 Gb of sequence data and around 120 million unique TCR beta sequences obtained from about 179 million T cells. Across 300 to 500 genotyped donors of the cohort, an average of 235,054 unique TCR beta nucleotide sequences per donor were sequenced, and roughly 20% of those sequences were non-productive. The number of typed donors differed by locus: about 629-640 for A, B, C, DRB1 and DQB1; 522 for DQA1; approximately 600 for DPA1; and around 490 for DPB1. HLA typing included class I and class II loci at four-digit resolution. Donor age, sex, ethnicity and CMV serostatus were compiled alongside the repertoire data. To predict cytomegalovirus infection status, the study brought together high-throughput TCR immunosequencing, statistical association of individual TCRs with disease status, and machine learning. The study aimed to test whether cataloging public T cell receptors could reveal signatures of past pathogen exposure. An earlier analysis of some 600 of the donors applied high-throughput TCR beta sequencing to assess whether each TCR beta V gene segment acted as functional or pseudogenic. About 5 DR-DQ haplotypes were handled as single units for association and clustering, since linkage in the cohort was strong. Roughly 300 gigabases of sequencing data and approximately 91 million unique TCR sequences made up an early release that covered under 750 HLA-typed donors. The study profiled the T cell repertoires of hundreds of subjects by immunosequencing and related them to cytomegalovirus serostatus. All discovery cohort repertoires had been generated using a single sequencing platform. A later analysis re-analyzed previously published TCR beta repertoires from 666 donors and added high-resolution HLA genotyping to study TCR occurrence patterns. Besides the first cohort of approximately 670 subjects, a separate validation cohort made up of some 110 different subjects was used. Rather than using new phenotypic data, the later analysis identified candidate immune exposures from TCR beta sequences and from how often those sequences occurred across donors. In a later genetic analysis, genome-wide SNP genotypes for about three fifths of the roughly 670 donors were used, and that subset was treated as a discovery cohort. Of the roughly 430 genotyped donors, around 81% fell in the genetic ancestry cluster associated with self-reported Caucasian donors.

Concerning this clone: Its antigen remains unidentified. No base quality information exists; no much larger clone differs at one position.

Trimming removed 2 bases from V and 4 bases from J, leaving 9 bases between the germline ends. CDR1 is given as SGHDT and CDR2 as YYEEEE, both from the germline V gene. The CDR3 spans 13 residues, from the cysteine through the phenylalanine. The kept DNA is CDR3 alone, 39 bases in frame from the first base. The cohort comprised some 730 healthy bone marrow donors. At the time of sampling, every cohort member was nominally healthy, though immune exposures that went unrecorded were likely present. The donor tested CMV seronegative, placing the donor among the roughly 400 seronegative members of the cohort. Each donor provided a peripheral blood sample, and peripheral blood mononuclear cells were used for TCR beta sequencing. The Qiagen DNeasy Blood Extraction Kit was used to extract genomic DNA from the blood cell samples. Receptor libraries were prepared by the immunoSEQ multiplex PCR assay. A mixture of 60 forward primers for TCR Vbeta segments and 13 reverse primers for TCR Jbeta segments was used in the multiplex PCR. The CDR3 region of rearranged TCR beta genes was amplified from genomic DNA with a multiplex PCR assay. The amplified TCR beta libraries were sequenced on the Illumina HiSeq System as 87-base-pair reads. In the source study's methods: A later analysis counted 75 million to 100 million unique TCR beta chains across the 550 to 750 repertoires, and some 11 million of these chains were shared by at least two donors. To remove PCR and sequencing errors, raw reads were error-corrected and collapsed into unique sequences using a nearest-neighbor algorithm that merged closely related sequences. Alignment of CDR3 sequences to IMGT reference sequences was used to assign V, D and J gene segments. For a sequence to be retained, a match of at least six nucleotides was required to both a V gene segment and a J gene segment. Rearrangements were classified as productive when the CDR3 lacked stop codons and remained in frame with V and J, and all other rearrangements were classified as non-productive. CDR3 was defined by IMGT convention, running from the second conserved V-encoded cysteine to the conserved J-encoded phenylalanine. The earlier analysis of about 560 of the donors excluded any sequence lacking an unambiguous match to a single V gene segment. In an earlier analysis of some 590 of the donors, a V segment was called functional when productive rearrangements were above 56.7%, and segregating when the standard deviation between donors exceeded 5%. A statistical classification framework was built for diagnosing cytomegalovirus status from the catalog of TCR beta chain sequences. V and J gene assignment, in a later analysis, came from comparing TCR nucleotide sequences with IMGT/GENE-DB human TR gene sequences. Using the TCRdist pipeline, a later analysis assigned CDR3 sequences along with most-parsimonious VDJ recombination scenarios. In a later analysis, every TCR beta chain was defined by the combination of its CDR3 amino acid sequence and its V-gene family, and reads without a unique V-gene family were dropped. To address suspected cross-contamination and a sequencing artifact, a later analysis removed approximately 600 highly shared, low-generation-probability nucleotide sequences. In a later analysis, a clonal expansion index was calculated for each public chain from normalized within-repertoire ranks of inferred template counts. A later analysis computed generation probabilities with a VDJ recombination model fitted to out-of-frame rearrangements, and checked the results against IGoR. Hypergeometric tests were used in a later analysis to score TCR-TCR, TCR-HLA and TCR-CMV co-occurrence, with a repertoire-size bias correction applied to the TCR pairs. In a later analysis, false discovery rates were estimated by permuting HLA or CMV assignments 20 times. In a later analysis, co-occurring TCRs were grouped with DBSCAN, and TCRdist sequence similarity was added when clustering was performed within HLA-allele-positive subsets. For co-occurrence clustering, repertoires with fewer than 30,000 or more than 120,000 public chains were excluded, along with 5 or 6 repertoires with anomalous nucleotide sharing. The clones in this table, taken by TCRdb from immuneACCESS, are in-frame only. Not every clone is retained; where verified, under half of the shortfall comes from an unresolved V gene, and the cause of the rest is unknown. The DNA gave D and trimming, while V, J and clone size come from that table. Within this sample are around 130,000 clones, with around 80% of them counted one time only. The biggest ten clones account for 1.5% of the sample.

On the study overall, not on this receptor specifically: The presence/absence analyses assumed that sequencing depth was roughly uniform across donors, and that assumption may not be true. In vitro tests confirmed that a few of the cytomegalovirus-associated TCR beta chains recognize cytomegalovirus antigens. For the cohort, immune exposure information was limited to CMV serostatus. A later analysis reported that several top co-occurrence clusters appeared linked to parvovirus B19, influenza, CMV and Epstein-Barr virus. Assigning TCR associations to individual alleles was difficult when HLA alleles, especially DR and DQ, strongly co-occurred. In an earlier analysis of about 540 of the donors, most TCR beta V segments were observed in productive rearrangements about 87% or about 30% of the time, broadly matching IMGT annotations. At a false discovery rate of 0.05, a later analysis linked some 18,000 TCR beta sequences to specific HLA alleles. HLA typing was unavailable for some donors at each locus, so association tests used only the typed subset. Correlated functional status among segregating V segments might be attributable to linkage disequilibrium, but an unknown experimental factor could not be ruled out. A later genetic analysis reported fewer N-insertions in productive TCRs among donors in an Asian-associated ancestry cluster than the roughly 700-donor mean. Most TCR sequences were seen in very few donors, while some public TCRs were found in many individuals. The authors suggested that the approach could potentially be extended to other disease states and immunological phenotypes. The sequencing pipeline was judged likely to have produced a cluster of highly shared sequence variants as a technical artifact. In the study, some 160 TCR beta chains were listed as associated with cytomegalovirus. In this cohort, only TCR beta chains were sequenced, and detectable features were limited by the absence of alpha or paired-chain data. In a later analysis, HLA-associated TCR beta chains were found to be more clonally expanded and to have lower generation probabilities than equally common non-associated chains. In a later analysis, TCR association rates were found to vary across HLA loci, with the most associated TCRs seen for DRB1 alleles and the fewest for HLA-C alleles. Over 15 rarely observed V segments, including chromosome 9 orphons, were excluded from the earlier analysis of about 610 of the donors because counts were too low. A later analysis found that most CMV-associated TCR beta chains appeared HLA-restricted, with HLA associations seemingly driven largely by CMV exposure. An association between a missense DCLRE1C variant and V-gene and J-gene trimming of TCR beta chains was found in a later genetic analysis and replicated in an independent cohort. Some IMGT-functional V segments, including TRBV6-2 and TRBV6-3, could not be told apart with the 87-base-pair reads, so those segments were excluded. The classifier was reported to diagnose cytomegalovirus status with high specificity and sensitivity in both the original cohort and the validation cohort. A further reported finding was that TCR beta sequences accurately predicted the HLA-A and HLA-B alleles for most subjects in the first cohort.

The TCR sequence derives from a woman under 30 in good health and CMV-seronegative. Material for sequencing was PBMCs. The V and J segments used are TRBV5-6 and TRBJ2-5; the D gene cannot be resolved reliably. The CDR3 amino acid sequence is: CASSLVVAETQYF. The DNA sequence follows: TGTGCCAGCAGCTTAGTAGTTGCAGAGACCCAGTACTTC.